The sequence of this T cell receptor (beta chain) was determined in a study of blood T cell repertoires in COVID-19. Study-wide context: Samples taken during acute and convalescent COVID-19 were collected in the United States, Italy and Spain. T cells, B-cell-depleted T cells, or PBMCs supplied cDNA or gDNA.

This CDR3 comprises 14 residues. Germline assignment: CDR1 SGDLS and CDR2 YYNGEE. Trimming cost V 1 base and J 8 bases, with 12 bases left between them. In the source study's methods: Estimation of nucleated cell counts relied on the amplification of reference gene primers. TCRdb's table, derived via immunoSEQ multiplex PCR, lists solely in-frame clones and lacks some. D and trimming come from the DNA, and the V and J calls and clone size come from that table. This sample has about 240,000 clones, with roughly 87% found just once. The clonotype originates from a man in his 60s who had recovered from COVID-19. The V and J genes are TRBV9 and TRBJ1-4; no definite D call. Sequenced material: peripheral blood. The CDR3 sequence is CASSVRSGWEKLFF. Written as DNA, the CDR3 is TGTGCCAGCAGCGTACGGTCAGGTTGGGAAAAACTGTTTTTT.